A single sample is the source of the 20 T cell receptor beta chains below, sequenced in a study of OX40 agonist ivuxolimab in advanced cancers. Only in-frame clones appear in the TCRdb table, and some are missing; sequencing was by immunoSEQ multiplex PCR. The data hold tens of thousands of clones, with 70% to 90% observed a single time. The source was CD4+ or CD8+ T cells sorted from blood, collected in a trial of the OX40 agonist ivuxolimab. These receptors were collected from an adult with an advanced solid tumor such as melanoma, head and neck, liver or kidney cancer.

The chain is built from TRBV19 and TRBJ2-3; D remains ambiguous. The ends were cut back, 7 bases at V and 1 base at J, with 9 bases in the middle. In germline, CDR1 is LNHDA, CDR2 SQIVND (reference sequence). The CDR3 loop spans 13 amino acids. CDR3 sequence reads: CASTKAGTDTQYF. As DNA, the CDR3 is TGTGCCAGTACCAAGGCGGGCACAGATACGCAGTATTTT.

J is TRBJ1-4 and V is TRBV5-4; D ambiguous. V lost 4 bases, J lost 4 bases, and 17 bases lay in between. This CDR3 has 16 amino acids. The germline V gene has CDR1 SGHNT and CDR2 YYREEE (reference sequence). CDR3 amino acids: CASSPGGRTGNEKLFF. DNA of the CDR3: TGTGCCAGCAGCCCCGGTGGGCGGACGGGTAATGAAAAACTGTTTTTT.

The rearrangement uses TRBV11-1 and TRBJ2-3; D remains unclear. The CDR3 totals 12 residues. Trimming took 1 base from V and 10 from J, leaving 9 bases between them. The germline gives CDR1 SGHAT, CDR2 FQDESV (reference sequence). This chain's CDR3 is CASSLEGTSQYF. In DNA, the CDR3 is TGTGCCAGCAGCTTAGAGGGCACGTCGCAGTATTTT.

The chain uses TRBV4-1 and TRBJ1-1; tentatively, D is TRBD1 (5 bases). The CDR3 is 17 amino acids. Trimming left V 1 base short and J 4 bases short, with 19 bases between. The germline gives CDR1 MGHRA, CDR2 YSYEKL. CDR3 nucleotide sequence: TGCGCCAGCAGCCAAGGGTATCAGGGAGTTTTTGGCACTGAAGCTTTCTTT. Translation gives CASSQGYQGVFGTEAFF.

V and J are TRBV5-6 and TRBJ2-7; TRBD1 aligns across 12 bases. Trimming took 7 bases from V and 4 from J; bases not matched to a gene: 3. The CDR3 has 13 amino acids. CDR1 is SGHDT, CDR2 YYEEEE, per germline. The CDR3 DNA is TGTGCCAGCTGGGACAGGGGGCCATACGAGCAGTACTTC. Translated, it gives CASWDRGPYEQYF.

Details on this clone: A read error may produce the germline difference seen at one junction end. The rearrangement links TRBV18 to TRBJ2-3; 10 bases are shared with TRBD1. The germline gives CDR1 KGHSH, CDR2 LQKENI. The CDR3 is 16 amino acids. Here the CDR3 reads CASSPLAGTGADTRYF. The CDR3 region has the DNA TGTGCCAGCTCACCACTAGCCGGGACAGGGGCAGATACGCGGTATTTT.

The chain couples TRBV5-1 to TRBJ1-2; TRBD1 agrees at 10 bases. CDR3 length: 15 amino acids. J was trimmed by 4 bases and V by 3 bases; bases with no gene match: 6. Germline V gives CDR1 SGHRS, CDR2 YFSETQ. CDR3 DNA: TGCGCCAGCAGCTCTGGCCGGGACAGGGGCTATGGCTACACCTTC. Protein product: CASSSGRDRGYGYTF.

The chain couples TRBV11-2 to TRBJ2-7; D remains ambiguous. Per the germline V gene, CDR1 is SGHAT and CDR2 is FQNNGV. V was clipped by 3 bases and J by 12 bases, with 9 bases between them. The CDR3 totals 10 residues. CDR3 bases: TGTGCCAGCAGCTTGGGCCTTGGGTACTTC. This codes for CASSLGLGYF.

The chain couples TRBV19 to TRBJ2-7; D is unclear. The CDR3 consists of 14 residues. Germline V gene lookup returns CDR1 LNHDA and CDR2 SQIVND (reference sequence). The V end was cut by 5 bases, the J end by 6 bases, with 17 bases between. The CDR3 region is CASSPSEATSEQYF. The CDR3 nucleotides read TGTGCCAGTAGTCCCTCTGAAGCCACCAGCGAGCAGTACTTC.

This chain links TRBV18 with TRBJ1-2, with 8 bases matching TRBD1. CDR3 size: 16 residues. CDR1 and CDR2 from the germline V gene are KGHSH and LQKENI. The trim removed 2 bases at V and 1 base at J, leaving 6 bases unmatched. The CDR3 loop is CASSPMGQANNYGYTF. The CDR3 nucleotides read TGTGCCAGCTCACCAATGGGACAGGCTAATAACTATGGCTACACCTTC.

V is TRBV19 and J is TRBJ1-1; no clear D gene. This CDR3 is 15 amino acids long. In germline, CDR1 is LNHDA, CDR2 SQIVND (reference sequence). Trimming left V 4 bases short and J 1 base short, with 13 bases between. The CDR3 reads CASSRAPLPNTEAFF. In DNA, the CDR3 is TGTGCCAGTAGTAGGGCCCCTTTGCCGAACACTGAAGCTTTCTTT. Looking up the rest from reference TRBV19 and TRBJ1-1 gives the full variable domain: DGGITQSPKYLFRKEGQNVTLSCEQNLNHDAMYWYRQDPGQGLRLIYYSQIVNDFQKGDIAEGYSVSREKKESFPLTVTSAQKNPTAFYLCASSRAPLPNTEAFFGQGTRLTVV.

V usage is TRBV18 and J usage is TRBJ2-5; D is unresolved. The V gene lost 2 bases and the J gene lost 2 bases, with 6 bases spanning the gap. This CDR3 is 13 amino acids long. The V gene's germline CDR1 is KGHSH and CDR2 LQKENI. The CDR3 DNA reads as TGTGCCAGCTCACCATACCGACAAGAGACCCAGTACTTC. Translating it yields CASSPYRQETQYF.

The chain carries TRBV19 and TRBJ1-2, with 9 bases aligning to TRBD1. The CDR3 is 16 amino acids. Germline CDR1 is LNHDA and CDR2 is SQIVND (reference sequence). The ends lost 8 bases at V and 5 bases at J; junction bases unmatched: 15. CDR3 sequence (DNA): TGTGCCAGTCTGGGTCCCGGGACAGGGTTGGTTTATGGCTACACCTTC. Translated, it gives CASLGPGTGLVYGYTF.

This clone was observed a few times. This rearrangement joins TRBV6-5 to TRBJ1-2; 7 bases are shared with TRBD1. CDR1 is MNHEY and CDR2 is SVGAGI in the germline V gene. With V trimmed by 7 bases and J by 4 bases, 9 bases remained unmatched. There are 14 residues in the CDR3. CDR3 DNA sequence: TGTGCCAGCACACGGGACAGAGTCCGCTATGGCTACACCTTC. Amino acids: CASTRDRVRYGYTF.

J is TRBJ1-4 and V is TRBV5-1; a possible D gene is TRBD1 (6 bases). CDR3 length: 14 residues. V was trimmed by 2 bases and J by 11 bases, leaving 16 bases between them. Germline CDR1 reads SGHRS; CDR2 reads YFSETQ. The CDR3 DNA follows: TGCGCCAGCAGCTTAGGGGACATCCCGTGGAAACTGTTTTTT. Translating gives CASSLGDIPWKLFF.

The rearrangement joins TRBV5-6 to TRBJ2-5; TRBD2 agrees at 7 bases. This CDR3 comprises 17 residues. Germline CDR1 and CDR2: SGHDT and YYEEEE. J was trimmed by 5 bases and V by 3 bases; bases with no gene match: 16. Written as DNA, the CDR3 is TGTGCCAGCAGCTCTACCGAGGGTAGCGGGTGGTGGGAGACCCAGTACTTC. This encodes CASSSTEGSGWWETQYF.

The gene calls are TRBV6-6 and TRBJ2-7, with TRBD1 as a possible D gene (6 bases). The CDR3 has 14 residues. Per the germline V gene, CDR1 is MNHNY and CDR2 is SVGAGI (reference sequence). V was shortened by 5 bases and J by 4 bases, with 15 bases between the two germline ends. CDR3 nucleotide sequence: TGTGCCAGCAGTGAGGACAGAGACCTTTACGAGCAGTACTTC. Residues: CASSEDRDLYEQYF.

V and J are TRBV11-3 and TRBJ1-1; tentative D call: TRBD1 (5 bases). Trimming pared 3 bases from V and 7 bases from J, leaving 9 bases between. This CDR3 region has 12 residues. Germline CDR1 is SGHNT and CDR2 is YENEEA. CDR3 sequence (DNA): TGTGCCAGCAGCTTTCAGGGCGGTGAAGCTTTCTTT. Translated, it gives CASSFQGGEAFF. The full variable domain, rest sourced from reference TRBV11-3 and TRBJ1-1, is EAGVVQSPRYKIIEKKQPVAFWCNPISGHNTLYWYLQNLGQGPELLIRYENEEAVDDSQLPKDRFSAERLKGVDSTLKIQPAELGDSAVYLCASSFQGGEAFFGQGTRLTVV.

This CDR3 reads CASSNYRAPSGNTIYF. The CDR3 DNA reads TGTGCCAGCAGTAACTACCGGGCCCCCTCTGGAAACACCATATATTTT. The J gene is TRBJ1-3, the V gene TRBV7-8; D gene unclear. The CDR3 covers 16 residues. Trimming removed 6 bases at V and 0 bases at J, with 15 bases between. The germline gives CDR1 SGHVS, CDR2 FQNEAQ.

CDR3 residues: CASSPRGPASSGANVLTF. CDR3 coding DNA: TGTGCCAGCAGTCCAAGGGGACCGGCTAGCTCTGGGGCCAACGTCCTGACTTTC. V is TRBV2 and J is TRBJ2-6, with D possibly being TRBD1 or TRBD2 (5 bases each). The V end was cut by 5 bases, the J end by 0 bases, with 17 bases between. The CDR3 consists of 18 residues. The germline V gene encodes CDR1 SNHLY and CDR2 FYNNEI.